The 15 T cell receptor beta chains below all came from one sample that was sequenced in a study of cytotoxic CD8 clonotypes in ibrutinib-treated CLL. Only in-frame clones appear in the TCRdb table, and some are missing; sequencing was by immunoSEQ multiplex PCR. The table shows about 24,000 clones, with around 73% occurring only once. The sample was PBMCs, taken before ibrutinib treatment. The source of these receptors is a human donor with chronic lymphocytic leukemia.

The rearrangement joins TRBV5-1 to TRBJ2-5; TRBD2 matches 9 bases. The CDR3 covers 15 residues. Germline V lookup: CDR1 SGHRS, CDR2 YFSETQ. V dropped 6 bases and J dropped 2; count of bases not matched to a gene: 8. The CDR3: CASTATLAGQETQYF. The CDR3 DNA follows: TGCGCCAGCACCGCGACCCTAGCGGGACAAGAGACCCAGTACTTC. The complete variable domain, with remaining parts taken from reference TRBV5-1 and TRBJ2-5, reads KAGVTQTPRYLIKTRGQQVTLSCSPISGHRSVSWYQQTPGQGLQFLFEYFSETQRNKGNFPGRFSGRQFSNSRSEMNVSTLELGDSALYLCASTATLAGQETQYFGPGTRLLVL.

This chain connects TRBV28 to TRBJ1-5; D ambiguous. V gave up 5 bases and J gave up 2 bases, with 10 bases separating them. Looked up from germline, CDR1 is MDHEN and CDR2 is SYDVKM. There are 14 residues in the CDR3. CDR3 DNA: TGTGCCAGCAGTCCCCAGCGGGGCAATCAGCCCCAGCATTTT. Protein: CASSPQRGNQPQHF.

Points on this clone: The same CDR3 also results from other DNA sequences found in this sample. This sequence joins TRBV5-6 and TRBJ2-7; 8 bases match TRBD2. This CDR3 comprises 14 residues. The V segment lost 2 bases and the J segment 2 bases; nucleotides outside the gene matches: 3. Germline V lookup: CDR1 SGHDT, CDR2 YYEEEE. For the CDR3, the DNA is TGTGCCAGCAGCTTCCCGGGACTAGCCTACGAGCAGTACTTC. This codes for CASSFPGLAYEQYF.

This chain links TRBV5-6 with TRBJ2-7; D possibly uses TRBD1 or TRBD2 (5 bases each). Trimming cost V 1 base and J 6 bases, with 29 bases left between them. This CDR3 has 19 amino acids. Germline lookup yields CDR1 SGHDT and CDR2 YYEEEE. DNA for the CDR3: TGTGCCAGCAGCTTGACGGCAACGGTGTTTGGGGGTTCGGCGGGCGAGCAGTACTTC. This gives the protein CASSLTATVFGGSAGEQYF.

The chain's CDR3 is CASSGDRTRSSNQPQHF. DNA of the CDR3: TGTGCCAGCAGTGGAGACAGGACTCGAAGTAGCAATCAGCCCCAGCATTTT. The chain uses TRBV6-1 and TRBJ1-5, with a tentative D call TRBD1 (6 bases). In germline, CDR1 is MNHNS, CDR2 SASEGT. The CDR3 is made up of 17 amino acids. V lost 4 bases, J lost 0 bases, and 16 bases lay in between.

This chain's CDR3 is CAWSVGRGYEQYF. The CDR3 region has the DNA TGTGCCTGGAGTGTAGGGCGCGGGTACGAGCAGTACTTC. V is TRBV30 and J is TRBJ2-7, with a tentative D call TRBD2 (5 bases). Germline V gives CDR1 GTSNPN, CDR2 SVGIG (reference sequence). The germline V and J ends were trimmed by 0 bases and 4 bases, with 10 bases remaining between them. The CDR3 runs 13 residues.

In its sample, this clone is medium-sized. The CDR3 DNA is TGTGCCAGCTCCCGCGGGGACAGATATGGCTACACCTTC. Protein product: CASSRGDRYGYTF. The chain employs TRBV27 and TRBJ1-2; the match to TRBD1 covers 7 bases. Per germline, CDR1 MNHEY and CDR2 SMNVEV (reference sequence). V lost 8 bases, J lost 5 bases, and 8 bases stayed unmatched. The CDR3 extends over 13 amino acids.

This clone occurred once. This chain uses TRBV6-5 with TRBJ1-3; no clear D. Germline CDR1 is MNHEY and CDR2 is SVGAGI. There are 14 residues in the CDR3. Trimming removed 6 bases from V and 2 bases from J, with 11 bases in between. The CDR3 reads CASRASGPGNTIYF. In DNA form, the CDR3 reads TGTGCCAGCAGAGCCTCCGGGCCTGGAAACACCATATATTTT.

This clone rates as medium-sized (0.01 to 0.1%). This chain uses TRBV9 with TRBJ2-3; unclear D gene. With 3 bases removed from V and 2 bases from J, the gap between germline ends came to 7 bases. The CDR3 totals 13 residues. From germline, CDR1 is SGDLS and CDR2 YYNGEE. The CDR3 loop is CASSEGVTDTQYF. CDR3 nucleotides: TGTGCCAGCAGCGAGGGTGTCACAGATACGCAGTATTTT.

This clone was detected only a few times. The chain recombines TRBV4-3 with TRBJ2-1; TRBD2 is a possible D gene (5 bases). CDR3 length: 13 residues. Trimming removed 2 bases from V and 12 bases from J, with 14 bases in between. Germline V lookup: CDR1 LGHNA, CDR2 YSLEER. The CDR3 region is CASSQSGISGQFF. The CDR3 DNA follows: TGCGCCAGCAGCCAATCCGGGATCTCGGGGCAGTTCTTC.

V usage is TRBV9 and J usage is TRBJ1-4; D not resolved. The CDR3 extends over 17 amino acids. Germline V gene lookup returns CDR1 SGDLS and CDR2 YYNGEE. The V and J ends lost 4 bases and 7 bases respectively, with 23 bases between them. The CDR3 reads CASSPLEVRVRGEKLFF. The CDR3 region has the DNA TGTGCCAGCAGCCCCTTGGAGGTGAGGGTACGCGGTGAAAAACTGTTTTTT.

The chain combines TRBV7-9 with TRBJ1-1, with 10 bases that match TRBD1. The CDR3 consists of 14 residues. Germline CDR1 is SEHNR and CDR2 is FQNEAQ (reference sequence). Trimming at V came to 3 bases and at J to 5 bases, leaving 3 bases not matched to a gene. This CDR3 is CASSLGQGRTEAFF. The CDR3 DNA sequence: TGTGCCAGCAGCTTGGGACAGGGGAGAACTGAAGCTTTCTTT.

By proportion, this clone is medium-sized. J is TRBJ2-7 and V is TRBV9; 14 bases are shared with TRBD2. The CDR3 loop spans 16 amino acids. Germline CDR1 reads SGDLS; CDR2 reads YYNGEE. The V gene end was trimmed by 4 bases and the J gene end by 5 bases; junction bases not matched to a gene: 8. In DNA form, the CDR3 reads TGTGCCAGCAGCTCGGGTGAGGGACTAGCGGGAGACGAGCAGTACTTC. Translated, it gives CASSSGEGLAGDEQYF.

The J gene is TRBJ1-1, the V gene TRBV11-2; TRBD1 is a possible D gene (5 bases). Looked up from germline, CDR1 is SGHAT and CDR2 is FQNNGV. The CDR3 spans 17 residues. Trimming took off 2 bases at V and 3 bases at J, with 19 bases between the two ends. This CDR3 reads CASSLITLEGWDTEAFF. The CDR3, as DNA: TGTGCCAGCAGCTTAATTACCCTCGAGGGGTGGGACACTGAAGCTTTCTTT.

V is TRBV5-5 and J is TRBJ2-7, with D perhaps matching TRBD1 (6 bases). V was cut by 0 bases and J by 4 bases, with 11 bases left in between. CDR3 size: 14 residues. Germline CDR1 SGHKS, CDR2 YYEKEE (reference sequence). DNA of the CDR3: TGTGCCAGCAGCTTGGAAGACAGGAGTTACGAGCAGTACTTC. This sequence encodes CASSLEDRSYEQYF.